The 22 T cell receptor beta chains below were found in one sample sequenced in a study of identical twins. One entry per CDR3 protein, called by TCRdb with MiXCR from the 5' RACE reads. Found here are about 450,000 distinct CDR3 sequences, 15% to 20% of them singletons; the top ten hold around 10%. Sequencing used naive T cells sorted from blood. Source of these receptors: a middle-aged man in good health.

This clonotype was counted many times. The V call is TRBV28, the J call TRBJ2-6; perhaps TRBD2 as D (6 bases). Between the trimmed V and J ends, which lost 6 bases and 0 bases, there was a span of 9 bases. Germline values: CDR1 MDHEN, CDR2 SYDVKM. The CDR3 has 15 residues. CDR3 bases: TGTGCCAGCAGGATGGGGGGCTCTGGGGCCAACGTCCTGACTTTC. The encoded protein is CASRMGGSGANVLTF. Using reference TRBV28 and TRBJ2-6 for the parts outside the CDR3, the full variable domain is DVKVTQSSRYLVKRTGEKVFLECVQDMDHENMFWYRQDPGLGLRLIYFSYDVKMKEKGDIPEGYSVSREKKERFSLILESASTNQTSMYLCASRMGGSGANVLTFGAGSRLTVL.

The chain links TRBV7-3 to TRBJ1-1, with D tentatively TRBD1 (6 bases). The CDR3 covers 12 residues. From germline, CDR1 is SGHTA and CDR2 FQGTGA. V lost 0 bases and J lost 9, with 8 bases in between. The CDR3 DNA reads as TGTGCCAGCAGCTTAACAGGGGGACAAGCTTTCTTT. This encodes CASSLTGGQAFF.

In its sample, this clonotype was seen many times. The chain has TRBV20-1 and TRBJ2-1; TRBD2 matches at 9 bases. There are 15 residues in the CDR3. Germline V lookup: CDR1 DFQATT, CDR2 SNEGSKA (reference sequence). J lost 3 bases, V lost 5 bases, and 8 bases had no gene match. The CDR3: CSAEGGLAVYNEQFF. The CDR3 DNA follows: TGCAGTGCTGAGGGGGGACTAGCAGTCTACAATGAGCAGTTCTTC.

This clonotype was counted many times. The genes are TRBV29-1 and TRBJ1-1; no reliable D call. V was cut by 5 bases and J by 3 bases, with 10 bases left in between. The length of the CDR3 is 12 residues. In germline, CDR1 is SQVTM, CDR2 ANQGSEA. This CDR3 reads CSVSPLDTEAFF. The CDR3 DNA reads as TGCAGCGTTTCCCCCCTCGACACTGAAGCTTTCTTT.

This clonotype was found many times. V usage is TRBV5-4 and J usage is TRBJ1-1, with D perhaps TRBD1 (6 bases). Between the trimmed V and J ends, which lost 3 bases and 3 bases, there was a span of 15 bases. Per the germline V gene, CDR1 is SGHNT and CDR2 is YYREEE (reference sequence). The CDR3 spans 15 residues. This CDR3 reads CASSWSPGVDTEAFF. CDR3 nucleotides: TGTGCCAGCAGCTGGTCCCCAGGGGTTGACACTGAAGCTTTCTTT.

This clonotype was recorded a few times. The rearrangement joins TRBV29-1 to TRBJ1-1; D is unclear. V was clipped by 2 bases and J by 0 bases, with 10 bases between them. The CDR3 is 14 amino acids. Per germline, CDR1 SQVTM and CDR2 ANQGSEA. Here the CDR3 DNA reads TGCAGCGTTGAAAGGGCAGGATTGAACACTGAAGCTTTCTTT. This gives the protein CSVERAGLNTEAFF. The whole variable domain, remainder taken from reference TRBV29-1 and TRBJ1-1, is SAVISQKPSRDICQRGTSLTIQCQVDSQVTMMFWYRQQPGQSLTLIATANQGSEATYESGFVIDKFPISRPNLTFSTLTVSNMSPEDSSIYLCSVERAGLNTEAFFGQGTRLTVV.

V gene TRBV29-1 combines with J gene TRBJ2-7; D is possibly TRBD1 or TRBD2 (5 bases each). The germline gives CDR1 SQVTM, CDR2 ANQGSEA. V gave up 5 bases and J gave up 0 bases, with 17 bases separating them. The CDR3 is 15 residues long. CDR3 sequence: CSVNRGAGSSYEQYF. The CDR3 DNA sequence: TGCAGCGTTAACAGAGGGGCGGGTAGCTCCTACGAGCAGTACTTC.

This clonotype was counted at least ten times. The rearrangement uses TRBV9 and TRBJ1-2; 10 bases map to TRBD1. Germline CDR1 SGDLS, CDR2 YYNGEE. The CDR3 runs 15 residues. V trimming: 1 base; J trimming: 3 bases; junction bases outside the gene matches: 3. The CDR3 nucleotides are TGTGCCAGCAGCGTAACGACAGGGGGCTACTATGGCTACACCTTC. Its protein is CASSVTTGGYYGYTF.

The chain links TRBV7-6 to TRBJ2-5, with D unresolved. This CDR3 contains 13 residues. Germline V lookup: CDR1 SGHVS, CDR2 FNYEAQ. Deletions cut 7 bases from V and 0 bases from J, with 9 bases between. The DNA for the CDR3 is TGTGCCAGCACCCGAGGAAACCAAGAGACCCAGTACTTC. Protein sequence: CASTRGNQETQYF.

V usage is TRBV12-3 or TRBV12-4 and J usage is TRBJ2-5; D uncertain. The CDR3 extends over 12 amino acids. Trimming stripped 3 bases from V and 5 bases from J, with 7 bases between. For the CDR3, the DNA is TGTGCCAGCAGTTTGAATAACGAGACCCAGTACTTC. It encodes CASSLNNETQYF.

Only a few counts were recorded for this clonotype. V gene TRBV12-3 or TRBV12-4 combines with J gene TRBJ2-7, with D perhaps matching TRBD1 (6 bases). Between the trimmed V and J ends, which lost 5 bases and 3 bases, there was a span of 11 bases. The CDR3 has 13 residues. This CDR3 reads CASSATGLYEQYF. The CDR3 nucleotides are TGTGCCAGCAGTGCCACAGGGCTCTACGAGCAGTACTTC.

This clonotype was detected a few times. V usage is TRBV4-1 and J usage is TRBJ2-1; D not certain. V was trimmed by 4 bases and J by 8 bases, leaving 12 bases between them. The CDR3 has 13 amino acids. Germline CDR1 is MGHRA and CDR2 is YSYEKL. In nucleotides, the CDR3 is TGCGCCAGCAGCCCCATAGGGCACCATGAGCAGTTCTTC. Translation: CASSPIGHHEQFF.

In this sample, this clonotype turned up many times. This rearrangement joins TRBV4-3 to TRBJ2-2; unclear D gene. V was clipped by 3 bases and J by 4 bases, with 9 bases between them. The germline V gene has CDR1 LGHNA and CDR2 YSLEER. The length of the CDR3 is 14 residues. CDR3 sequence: CASSQERFTGELFF. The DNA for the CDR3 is TGCGCCAGCAGCCAGGAACGTTTCACCGGGGAGCTGTTTTTT.

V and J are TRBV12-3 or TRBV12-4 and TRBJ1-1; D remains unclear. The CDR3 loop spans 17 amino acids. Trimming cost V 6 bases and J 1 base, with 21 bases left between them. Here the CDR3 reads CASSPWRVALGNTEAFF. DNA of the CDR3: TGTGCCAGCAGCCCTTGGAGGGTGGCCCTAGGGAACACTGAAGCTTTCTTT.

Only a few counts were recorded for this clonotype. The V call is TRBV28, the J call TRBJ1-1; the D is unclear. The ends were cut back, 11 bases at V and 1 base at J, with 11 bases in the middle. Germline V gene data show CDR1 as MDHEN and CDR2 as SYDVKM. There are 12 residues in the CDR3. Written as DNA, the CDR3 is TGTGCCGCACAACTCCGGAACACTGAAGCTTTCTTT. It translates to CAAQLRNTEAFF.

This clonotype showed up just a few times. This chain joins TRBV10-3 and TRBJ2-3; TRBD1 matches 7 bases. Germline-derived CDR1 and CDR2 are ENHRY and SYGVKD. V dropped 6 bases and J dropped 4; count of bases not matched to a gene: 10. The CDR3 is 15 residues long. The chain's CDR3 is CAIRGVEGAADTQYF. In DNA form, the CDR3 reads TGTGCCATCAGGGGAGTTGAGGGGGCCGCAGATACGCAGTATTTT.

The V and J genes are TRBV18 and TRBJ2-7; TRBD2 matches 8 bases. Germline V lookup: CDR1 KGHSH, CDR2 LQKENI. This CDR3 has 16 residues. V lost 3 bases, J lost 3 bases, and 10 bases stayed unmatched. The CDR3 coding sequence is TGTGCCAGCTCACCCAACTTTGGACTAGCCAACTACGAGCAGTACTTC. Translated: CASSPNFGLANYEQYF. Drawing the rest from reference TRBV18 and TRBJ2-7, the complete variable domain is NAGVMQNPRHLVRRRGQEARLRCSPMKGHSHVYWYRQLPEEGLKFMVYLQKENIIDESGMPKERFSAEFPKEGPSILRIQQVVRGDSAAYFCASSPNFGLANYEQYFGPGTRLTVT.

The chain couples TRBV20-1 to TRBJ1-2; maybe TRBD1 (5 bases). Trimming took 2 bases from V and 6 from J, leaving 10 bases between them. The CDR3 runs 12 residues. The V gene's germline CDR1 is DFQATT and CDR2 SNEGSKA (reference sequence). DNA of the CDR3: TGCAGTGCTAGATGGGGGTGGGATGGCTACACCTTC. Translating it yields CSARWGWDGYTF.

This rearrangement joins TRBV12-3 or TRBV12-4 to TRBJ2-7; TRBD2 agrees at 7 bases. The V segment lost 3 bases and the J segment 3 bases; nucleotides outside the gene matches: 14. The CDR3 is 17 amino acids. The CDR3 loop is CASSFRLAEGGVYEQYF. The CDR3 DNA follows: TGTGCCAGCAGTTTTAGGCTAGCGGAGGGAGGGGTCTACGAGCAGTACTTC.

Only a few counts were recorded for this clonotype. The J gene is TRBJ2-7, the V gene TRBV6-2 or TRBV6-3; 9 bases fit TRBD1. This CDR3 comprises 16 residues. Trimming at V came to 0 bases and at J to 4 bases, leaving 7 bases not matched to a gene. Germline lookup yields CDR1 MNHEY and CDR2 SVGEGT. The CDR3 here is CASSYSGTGRAYEQYF. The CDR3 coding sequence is TGTGCCAGCAGTTACTCAGGGACAGGGAGGGCATACGAGCAGTACTTC.

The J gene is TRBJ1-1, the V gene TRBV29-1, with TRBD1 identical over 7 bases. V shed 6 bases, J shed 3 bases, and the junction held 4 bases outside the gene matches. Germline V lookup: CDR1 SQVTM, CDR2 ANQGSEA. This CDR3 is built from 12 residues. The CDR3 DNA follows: TGCAGCGTGGGACAGAGGGACACTGAAGCTTTCTTT. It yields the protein CSVGQRDTEAFF.

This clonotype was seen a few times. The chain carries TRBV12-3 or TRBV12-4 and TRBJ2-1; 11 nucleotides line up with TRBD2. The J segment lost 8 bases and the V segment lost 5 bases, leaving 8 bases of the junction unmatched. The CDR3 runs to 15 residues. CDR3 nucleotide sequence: TGTGCCAGCAGTCCACTAGCGGGAGTCGGTGATGAGCAGTTCTTC. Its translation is CASSPLAGVGDEQFF.